The clone carrying this TCR beta chain was seen ten or more times. Its antigen is currently unknown. The V and J ends lost 5 bases and 6 bases, in that order; junction bases with no gene match: 6. CDR1 MNHEY and CDR2 SVGEGT come from the germline V gene. This CDR3 spans 14 amino acids. Unique molecular identifiers were incorporated into the prepared TCRbeta library. TCRdb itself ran the PCR reads through MiXCR, one entry per CDR3 protein. Seen here are roughly 670,000 distinct CDR3 sequences, around 13% observed once, and the top ten hold about 0.79%. The data originate from a study of T-cell reconstitution after alpha-beta-depleted transplantation in children. Study findings and constraints: Reportedly, only several hundred clones from non-depleted graft cells drove alpha-beta T-cell counts at about two months.

The sequence was obtained from a girl under 10 years old with congenital amegakaryocytic thrombocytopenia, due to receive a stem cell transplant. The specimen was PBMCs, collected before TCRalphabeta/CD19-depleted stem cell transplant. V usage is TRBV6-2 or TRBV6-3 and J usage is TRBJ2-4; 8 bases line up with TRBD2. CDR3 region: CASSIGLASNIQYF. CDR3 nucleotide sequence: TGTGCCAGCAGTATCGGACTAGCCTCAAACATTCAGTACTTC.